This record concerns one T cell receptor (beta chain) sequence. CDR3 size: 13 residues. The V segment lost 5 bases and the J segment 7 bases; nucleotides outside the gene matches: 5. Germline assignment: CDR1 SGHVS and CDR2 FQNEAQ. This table comes from immunoSEQ multiplex PCR, and its TCRdb copy is limited to in-frame clones, with some not included. The sample carries some 190,000 clones, less than 85% recorded once. This sample is drawn from a study of blood T cell repertoires in COVID-19. The genes are TRBV7-8 and TRBJ2-1; 7 nucleotides line up with TRBD1. Sequenced: peripheral blood. The receptor comes from an elderly woman with active or convalescent COVID-19. This CDR3 reads CASSPGTVNEQFF. The CDR3 bases are TGTGCCAGCAGCCCAGGGACAGTGAATGAGCAGTTCTTC.